This note documents a single T cell receptor beta chain sequence. The antigen remains unidentified. This entry is derived from a study of CD8 T cells in ankylosing spondylitis. By quantitative 5'-RACE with molecular barcodes, the TCR beta libraries were made. One entry per CDR3 protein, called by TCRdb with MiXCR from the 5' RACE reads. Of just under 550,000 distinct CDR3 sequences detected, 10% to 15% appear once; the ten largest clones hold approximately 7%. Study results and caveats: Clones tied to disease were said to be significantly enriched in matched ankylosing spondylitis synovial fluid. A TCR beta motif of several highly homologous variants seemed to mark ankylosing spondylitis blood.

V lost 3 bases and J lost 10, with 12 bases in between. Germline CDR1 DFQATT, CDR2 SNEGSKA (reference sequence). CDR3 length: 12 residues. This receptor was identified in a male donor with ankylosing spondylitis. The sequencing input was blood, either unsorted or a sorted T cell fraction (not recorded which). The genes are TRBV20-1 and TRBJ1-4, with D unclear. CDR3: CSARVEAGKLFF. The CDR3 DNA follows: TGCAGTGCTAGGGTGGAAGCGGGAAAACTGTTTTTT.